Listed here are 3 T cell receptor beta chains from one sample, sequenced in a study of metastatic and nonmetastatic thyroid tumors. No patient received treatment before thyroid surgery. TCRdb re-called the PCR reads via MiXCR. The sample carries about 27,000 clones, less than 25% recorded once. The specimen sequenced was blood. These receptors were obtained from a male donor with papillary thyroid cancer or a benign thyroid nodule (not recorded which). Some clones in this sample may be carry-over from other donors' samples.

This clone was seen more than once but under ten times. The junction and the germline gene differ at one end; a read error may be behind it. The V call is TRBV6-2 or TRBV6-3, the J call TRBJ2-7; TRBD2 agrees at 9 bases. CDR1 MNHEY and CDR2 SVGEGT come from the germline V gene. The CDR3 has 14 amino acids. DNA of the CDR3: TGTGCCAGCATTTACGGCGGGAGGGTCTACGAGCAGTACTTC. Its translation: CASIYGGRVYEQYF.

This clone has just a few counts. Relative to the germline gene, one junction end is altered; a read error may explain this. The chain links TRBV6-2 or TRBV6-3 to TRBJ1-1, with 10 bases fitting TRBD1. CDR3 length: 17 amino acids. Germline V lookup: CDR1 MNHEY, CDR2 SVGEGT. The DNA for the CDR3 is TGCGCCAGCACCCAGTCCGGGACAGGGGAAGAGGACAATGAAGCTTTCTTT. Translating gives CASTQSGTGEEDNEAFF.

At least ten counts were recorded for this clone. This sequence joins TRBV11-2 and TRBJ1-6, with TRBD1 as a possible D gene (5 bases). Trimming cost V 1 base and J 4 bases, with 8 bases left between them. The CDR3 length is 15 residues. Per germline, CDR1 SGHAT and CDR2 FQNNGV. The CDR3 bases are TGTGCCAGCAGCTTAGCTCCAGGGTATAATTCACCCCTCCACTTT. This sequence encodes CASSLAPGYNSPLHF.